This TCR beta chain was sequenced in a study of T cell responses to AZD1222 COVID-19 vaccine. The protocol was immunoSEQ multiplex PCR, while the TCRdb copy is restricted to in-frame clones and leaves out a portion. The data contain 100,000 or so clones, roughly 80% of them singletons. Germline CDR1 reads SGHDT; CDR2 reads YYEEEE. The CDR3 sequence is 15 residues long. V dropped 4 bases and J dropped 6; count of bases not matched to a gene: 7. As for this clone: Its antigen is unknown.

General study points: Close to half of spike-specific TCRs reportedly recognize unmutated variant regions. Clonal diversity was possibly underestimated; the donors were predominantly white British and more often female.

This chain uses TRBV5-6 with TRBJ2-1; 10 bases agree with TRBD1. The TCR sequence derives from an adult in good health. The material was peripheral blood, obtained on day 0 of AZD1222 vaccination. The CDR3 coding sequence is TGTGCCAGCAGCCCAGGGACAGGGGCATCCAATGAGCAGTTCTTC. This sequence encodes CASSPGTGASNEQFF.